This entry lists 11 T cell receptor beta chains sequenced from one sample in a study of CD4+ T cells in melanoma. Produced via immunoSEQ multiplex PCR; TCRdb's table is partial and in-frame only. The table includes about 140,000 clones, nearly 95% detected once. The source of these receptors is a human donor with melanoma.

The rearrangement uses TRBV7-9 and TRBJ2-1; the match to TRBD1 covers 8 bases. CDR1 and CDR2 (germline): SEHNR, FQNEAQ (reference sequence). Trimming cost V 1 base and J 5 bases; bases outside gene matches: 10. CDR3 length: 17 residues. The CDR3 protein is CASSLGQGATWDNEQFF. The CDR3 nucleotides read TGTGCCAGCAGCTTAGGGCAGGGGGCGACTTGGGACAATGAGCAGTTCTTC.

The rearrangement links TRBV10-1 to TRBJ2-1; no clear D. Trimming removed 0 bases from V and 0 bases from J, with 9 bases in between. Looked up from germline, CDR1 is WNHNN and CDR2 is SYGVQD (reference sequence). CDR3 size: 16 residues. The CDR3 DNA follows: TGCGCCAGCAGTGAGTCTGACCTTCTCTCCTACAATGAGCAGTTCTTC. Translated: CASSESDLLSYNEQFF.

CDR3: CASSPGTSGGVLSYNEQFF. CDR3 nucleotides: TGTGCCAGCAGTCCGGGGACTAGCGGGGGGGTACTCTCCTACAATGAGCAGTTCTTC. V is TRBV7-9 and J is TRBJ2-1; 16 bases line up with TRBD2. There are 19 residues in the CDR3. Germline CDR1 and CDR2: SEHNR and FQNEAQ (reference sequence). V dropped 6 bases and J dropped 0; count of bases not matched to a gene: 8.

In this sample, this clone turned up once. This sequence joins TRBV5-1 and TRBJ2-1, with 12 bases matching TRBD1. V dropped 2 bases and J dropped 7; count of bases not matched to a gene: 4. CDR1 is SGHRS and CDR2 is YFSETQ in the germline V gene. CDR3 length equals 15 residues. The CDR3 spells CASSFRDRGLNEQFF. The CDR3 DNA sequence: TGCGCCAGCAGCTTCCGGGACAGGGGGCTAAATGAGCAGTTCTTC.

The chain recombines TRBV4-1 with TRBJ1-5; no clear D. The V and J ends lost 0 bases and 5 bases respectively, with 8 bases between them. Germline V lookup: CDR1 MGHRA, CDR2 YSYEKL. There are 14 residues in the CDR3. This CDR3 is CASSQDHSDQPQHF. The CDR3 nucleotides read TGCGCCAGCAGCCAAGATCACAGTGATCAGCCCCAGCATTTT.

The chain links TRBV10-1 to TRBJ2-1; unclear D gene. The CDR3 sequence is 11 residues long. Trimming took 8 bases from V and 3 from J, leaving 5 bases between them. The germline V gene encodes CDR1 WNHNN and CDR2 SYGVQD (reference sequence). The CDR3 sequence: CASPDYNEQFF. The CDR3, as DNA: TGCGCCAGCCCAGACTACAATGAGCAGTTCTTC.

The chain has TRBV7-6 and TRBJ2-5; D not resolved. Germline CDR1 reads SGHVS; CDR2 reads FNYEAQ. The CDR3 runs 11 residues. The V end was cut by 4 bases, the J end by 3 bases, with 3 bases between. The chain's CDR3 is CASSSKETQYF. CDR3 sequence (DNA): TGTGCCAGCAGCTCAAAAGAGACCCAGTACTTC.

This clone showed up just once. The chain couples TRBV7-9 to TRBJ2-3; D ambiguous. V was clipped by 6 bases and J by 6 bases, with 7 bases between them. Germline assignment: CDR1 SEHNR and CDR2 FQNEAQ (reference sequence). The CDR3 sequence is 11 residues long. In DNA form, the CDR3 reads TGTGCCAGCAGTTTTACTGATACGCAGTATTTT. It yields the protein CASSFTDTQYF. The full variable domain, in which reference TRBV7-9 and TRBJ2-3 provide the parts outside the CDR3, is DTGVSQNPRHKITKRGQNVTFRCDPISEHNRLYWYRQTLGQGPEFLTYFQNEAQLEKSRLLSDRFSAERPKGSFSTLEIQRTEQGDSAMYLCASSFTDTQYFGPGTRLTVL.

The chain joins TRBV2 to TRBJ1-5, with a tentative D call TRBD1 (5 bases). The V end was cut by 5 bases, the J end by 6 bases, with 11 bases between. CDR1 and CDR2 (germline): SNHLY, FYNNEI. There are 13 residues in the CDR3. CDR3 residues: CASSTGTFQPQHF. The DNA of the CDR3 is TGTGCCAGCAGTACCGGGACTTTTCAGCCCCAGCATTTT.

This clone was seen once. No DNA is shown, since the ends of the CDR3 on it are uncertain; the CDR3 is the one TCRdb lists. The rearrangement links TRBV29-1 to TRBJ2-2; the D call of TRBD2 is as the table states it, not checked on the DNA. The CDR3 contains 17 residues when both ends are counted. CDR1 and CDR2 from the germline V gene are SQVTM and ANQGSEA. CDR3 in amino acids: CSVARFRPGFFGRGAVF.

The rearrangement joins TRBV10-1 to TRBJ2-6; D assignment may be TRBD1 or TRBD2 (5 bases each). Germline CDR1 WNHNN, CDR2 SYGVQD (reference sequence). This CDR3 contains 15 residues. Between the trimmed V and J ends, which lost 3 bases and 1 base, there was a span of 7 bases. The CDR3 nucleotides are TGCGCCAGCAGTGATGGGGGTTCTGGGGCCAACGTCCTGACTTTC. It codes for CASSDGGSGANVLTF.